The clone carrying this T cell receptor beta chain was seen many times. The antigen is undetermined. The data were obtained in a study of T cell responses to AZD1222 COVID-19 vaccine. The table came from immunoSEQ multiplex PCR; TCRdb's copy has only in-frame clones and leaves some out. Of roughly 150,000 clones listed, 80% to 90% were seen once; the top ten hold 6.9%. Germline CDR1 reads SNHLY; CDR2 reads FYNNEI. This CDR3 contains 14 residues. The V gene lost 2 bases and the J gene lost 1 base, with 8 bases spanning the gap. Study findings and constraints: Baseline serology detected seropositivity in only a handful of AZD1222 recipients. Most donors were white British and more were female, and clonal diversity was possibly underestimated. As reported, nearly half of all spike-specific TCRs target variant regions that are unmutated. Vaccine-related CD4 TCRs covered spike, predominating at 160-218 and 743-854.

The V gene is TRBV2, the J gene TRBJ1-2; D perhaps matches TRBD1 (6 bases). The source material was peripheral blood, sampled after recovery from COVID-19. This clonotype was obtained from an adult who had recovered from COVID-19. The CDR3 reads CASSETGINYGYTF. In nucleotides, the CDR3 is TGTGCCAGCAGTGAAACAGGGATTAACTATGGCTACACCTTC.